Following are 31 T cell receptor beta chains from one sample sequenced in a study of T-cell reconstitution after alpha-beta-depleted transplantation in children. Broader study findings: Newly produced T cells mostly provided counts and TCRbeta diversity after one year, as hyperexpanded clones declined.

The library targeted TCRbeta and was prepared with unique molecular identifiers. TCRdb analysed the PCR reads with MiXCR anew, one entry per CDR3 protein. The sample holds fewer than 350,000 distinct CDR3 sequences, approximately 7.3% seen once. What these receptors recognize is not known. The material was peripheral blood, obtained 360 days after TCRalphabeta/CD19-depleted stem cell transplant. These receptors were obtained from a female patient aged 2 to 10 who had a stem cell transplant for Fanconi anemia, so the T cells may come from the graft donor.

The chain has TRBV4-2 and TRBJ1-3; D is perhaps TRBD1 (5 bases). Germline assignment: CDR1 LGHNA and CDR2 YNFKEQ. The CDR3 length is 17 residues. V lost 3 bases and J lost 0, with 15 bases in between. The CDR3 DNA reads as TGTGCCAGCAGCCATATTACTTCAGGGAGCTCTGGAAACACCATATATTTT. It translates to CASSHITSGSSGNTIYF.

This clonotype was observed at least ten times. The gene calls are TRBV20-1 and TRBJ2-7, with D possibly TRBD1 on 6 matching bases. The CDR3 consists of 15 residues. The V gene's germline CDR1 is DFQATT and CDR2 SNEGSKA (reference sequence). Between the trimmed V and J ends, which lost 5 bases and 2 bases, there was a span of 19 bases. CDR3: CSARTGRDRPYEQYF. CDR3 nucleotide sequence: TGCAGTGCTCGTACCGGACGTGACAGGCCCTACGAGCAGTACTTC.

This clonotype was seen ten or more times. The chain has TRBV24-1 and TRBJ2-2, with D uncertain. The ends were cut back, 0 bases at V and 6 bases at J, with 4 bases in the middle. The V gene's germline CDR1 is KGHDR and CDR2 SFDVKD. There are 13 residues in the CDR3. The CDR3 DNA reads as TGTGCCACCAGTGATTTGAAGGCCGGGGAGCTGTTTTTT. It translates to CATSDLKAGELFF.

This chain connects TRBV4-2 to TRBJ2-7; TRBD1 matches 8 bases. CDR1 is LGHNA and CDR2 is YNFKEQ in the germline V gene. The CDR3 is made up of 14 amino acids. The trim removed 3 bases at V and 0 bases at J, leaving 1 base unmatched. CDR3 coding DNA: TGTGCCAGCAGCCAGGGACAGGACTCCTACGAGCAGTACGTC. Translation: CASSQGQDSYEQYV.

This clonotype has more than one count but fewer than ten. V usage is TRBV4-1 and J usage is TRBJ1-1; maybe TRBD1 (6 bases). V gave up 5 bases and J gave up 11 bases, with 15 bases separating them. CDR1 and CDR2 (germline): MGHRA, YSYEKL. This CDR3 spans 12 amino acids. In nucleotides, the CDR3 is TGCGCCAGCAGCTGGGCAGGGGACGCGGCTTTCTTT. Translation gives CASSWAGDAAFF.

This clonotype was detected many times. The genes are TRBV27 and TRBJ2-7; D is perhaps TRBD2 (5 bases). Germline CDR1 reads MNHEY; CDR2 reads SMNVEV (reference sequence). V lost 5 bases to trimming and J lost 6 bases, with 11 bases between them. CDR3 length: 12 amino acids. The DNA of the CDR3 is TGTGCCAGCAGTCAGACTGCGGGCGAGCAGTACTTC. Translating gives CASSQTAGEQYF.

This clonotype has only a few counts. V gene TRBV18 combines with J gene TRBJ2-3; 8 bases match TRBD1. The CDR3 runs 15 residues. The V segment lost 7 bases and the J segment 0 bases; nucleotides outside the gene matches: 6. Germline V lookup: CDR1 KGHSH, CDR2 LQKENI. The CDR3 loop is CASCLGTGSTDTQYF. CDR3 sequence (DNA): TGTGCCAGCTGCCTAGGGACAGGTAGCACAGATACGCAGTATTTT.

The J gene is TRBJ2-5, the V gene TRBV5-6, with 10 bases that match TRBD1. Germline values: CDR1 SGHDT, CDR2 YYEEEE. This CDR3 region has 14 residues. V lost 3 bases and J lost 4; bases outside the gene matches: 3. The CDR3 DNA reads TGTGCCAGCAGCTCGGGGACAGGGGCAGAGACCCAGTACTTC. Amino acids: CASSSGTGAETQYF.

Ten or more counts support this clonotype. Here the CDR3 DNA reads TGTGCCAGCAGCTCCCAAGGGGGAGGGAGAACCTACGAGCAGTACTTC. Translated: CASSSQGGGRTYEQYF. The V and J genes are TRBV11-2 and TRBJ2-7, with D possibly matching TRBD2 (7 bases). Germline loops: CDR1 SGHAT, CDR2 FQNNGV. The CDR3 length is 16 residues. Trimming cost V 4 bases and J 2 bases, with 18 bases left between them.

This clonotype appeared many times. CDR3 sequence (DNA): TGCGCCAGCAGCTTCGACAGGGCTGGTGGCTACACCTTC. This sequence encodes CASSFDRAGGYTF. This rearrangement joins TRBV5-1 to TRBJ1-2; 7 nucleotides agree with TRBD1. The CDR3 consists of 13 residues. Germline CDR1 is SGHRS and CDR2 is YFSETQ. V was clipped by 2 bases and J by 7 bases; unmatched bases: 5.

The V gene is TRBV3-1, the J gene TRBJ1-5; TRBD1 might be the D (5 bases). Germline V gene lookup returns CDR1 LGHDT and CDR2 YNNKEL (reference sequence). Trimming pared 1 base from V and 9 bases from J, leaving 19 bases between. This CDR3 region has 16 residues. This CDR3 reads CASSQGSGAVITPQHF. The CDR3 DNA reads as TGTGCCAGCAGCCAAGGAAGCGGGGCTGTCATCACGCCCCAGCATTTT.

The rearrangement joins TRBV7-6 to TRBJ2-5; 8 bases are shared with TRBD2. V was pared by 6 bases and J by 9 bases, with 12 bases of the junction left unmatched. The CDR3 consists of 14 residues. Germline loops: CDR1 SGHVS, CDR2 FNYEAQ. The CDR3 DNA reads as TGTGCCAGCAGTAACGGCCGGGGGGGATTGGCCCAGTACTTC. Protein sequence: CASSNGRGGLAQYF.

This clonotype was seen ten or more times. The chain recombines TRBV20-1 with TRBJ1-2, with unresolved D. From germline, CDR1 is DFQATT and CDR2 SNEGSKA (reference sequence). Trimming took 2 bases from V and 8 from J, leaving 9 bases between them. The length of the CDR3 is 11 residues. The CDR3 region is CSARNGEGYTF. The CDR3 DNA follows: TGCAGTGCTAGAAATGGGGAAGGCTACACCTTC.

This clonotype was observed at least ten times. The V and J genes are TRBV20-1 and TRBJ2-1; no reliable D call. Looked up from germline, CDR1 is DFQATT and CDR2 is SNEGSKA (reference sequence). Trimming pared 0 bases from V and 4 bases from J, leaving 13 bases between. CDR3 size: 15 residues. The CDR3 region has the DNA TGCAGTGCTAGAGAATATAGGACGGCGTACAATGAGCAGTTCTTC. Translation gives CSAREYRTAYNEQFF.

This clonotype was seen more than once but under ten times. In DNA, the CDR3 is TGTGCCAGCAGCCAAATGGGGGCAGCGGAGCCCTACTACGAGCAGTACTTC. Protein sequence: CASSQMGAAEPYYEQYF. The chain has TRBV4-2 and TRBJ2-7; tentative D call: TRBD1 (6 bases). Germline loops: CDR1 LGHNA, CDR2 YNFKEQ. The CDR3 extends over 17 amino acids. V lost 2 bases and J 3 bases, leaving 20 bases between the germline ends.

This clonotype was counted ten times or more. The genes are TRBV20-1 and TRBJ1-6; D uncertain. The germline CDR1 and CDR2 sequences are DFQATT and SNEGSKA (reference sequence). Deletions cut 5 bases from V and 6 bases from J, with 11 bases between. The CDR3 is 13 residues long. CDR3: CSAEAGINSPLHF. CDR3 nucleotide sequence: TGCAGTGCTGAGGCGGGAATTAATTCACCCCTCCACTTT.

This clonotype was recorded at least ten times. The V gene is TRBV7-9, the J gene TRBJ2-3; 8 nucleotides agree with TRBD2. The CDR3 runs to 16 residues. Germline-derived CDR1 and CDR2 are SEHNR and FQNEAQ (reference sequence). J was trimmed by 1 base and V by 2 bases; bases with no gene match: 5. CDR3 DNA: TGTGCCAGCAGCTTAATTGGAGCGGGGGGCACAGATACGCAGTATTTT. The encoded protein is CASSLIGAGGTDTQYF.

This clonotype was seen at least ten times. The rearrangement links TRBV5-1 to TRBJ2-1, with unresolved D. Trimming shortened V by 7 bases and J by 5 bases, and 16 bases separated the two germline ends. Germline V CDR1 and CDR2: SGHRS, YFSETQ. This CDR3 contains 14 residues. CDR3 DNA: TGCGCCAGCGGTCTTGGAGTGGAAAACAATGAGCAGTTCTTC. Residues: CASGLGVENNEQFF.

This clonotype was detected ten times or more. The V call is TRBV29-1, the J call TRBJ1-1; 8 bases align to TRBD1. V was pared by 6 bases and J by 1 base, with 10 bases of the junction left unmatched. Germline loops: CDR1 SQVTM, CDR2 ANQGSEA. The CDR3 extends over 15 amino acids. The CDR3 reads CSVDGQGLGNTEAFF. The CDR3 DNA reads TGCAGCGTGGACGGACAGGGACTTGGGAACACTGAAGCTTTCTTT.

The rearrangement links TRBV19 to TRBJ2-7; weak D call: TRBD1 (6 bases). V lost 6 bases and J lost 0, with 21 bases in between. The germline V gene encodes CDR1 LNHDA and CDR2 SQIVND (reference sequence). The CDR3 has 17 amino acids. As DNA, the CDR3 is TGTGCCAGTAGCAAGAAAAACAGGGTTCGAAGCTCCTACGAGCAGTACGTC. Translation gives CASSKKNRVRSSYEQYV.

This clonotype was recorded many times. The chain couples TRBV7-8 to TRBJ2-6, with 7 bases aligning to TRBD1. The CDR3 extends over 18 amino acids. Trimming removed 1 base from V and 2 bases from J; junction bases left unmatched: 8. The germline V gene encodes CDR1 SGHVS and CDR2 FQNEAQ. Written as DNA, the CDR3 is TGTGCCAGCAGCTTAGTAGGGGGCGCCTGGGCTGGGGCCAACGTCCTGACTTTC. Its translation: CASSLVGGAWAGANVLTF. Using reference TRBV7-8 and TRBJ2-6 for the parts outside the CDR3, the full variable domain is GAGVSQSPRYKVAKRGQDVALRCDPISGHVSLFWYQQALGQGPEFLTYFQNEAQLDKSGLPSDRFFAERPEGSVSTLKIQRTQQEDSAVYLCASSLVGGAWAGANVLTFGAGSRLTVL.

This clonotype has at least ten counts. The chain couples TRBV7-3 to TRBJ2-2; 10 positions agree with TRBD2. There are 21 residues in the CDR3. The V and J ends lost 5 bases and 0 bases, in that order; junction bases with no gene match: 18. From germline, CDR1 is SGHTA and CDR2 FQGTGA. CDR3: CASSINPTLLAGTSNTGELFF. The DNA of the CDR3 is TGTGCCAGCAGCATAAACCCAACCCTACTAGCGGGAACGTCGAACACCGGGGAGCTGTTTTTT.

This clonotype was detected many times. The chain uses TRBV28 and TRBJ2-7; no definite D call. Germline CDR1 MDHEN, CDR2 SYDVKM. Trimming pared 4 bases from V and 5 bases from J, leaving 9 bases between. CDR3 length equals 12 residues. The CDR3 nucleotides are TGTGCCAGCAGTTACCTCCAAAACGAGCAGTACTTC. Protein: CASSYLQNEQYF. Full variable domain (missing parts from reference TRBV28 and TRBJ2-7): DVKVTQSSRYLVKRTGEKVFLECVQDMDHENMFWYRQDPGLGLRLIYFSYDVKMKEKGDIPEGYSVSREKKERFSLILESASTNQTSMYLCASSYLQNEQYFGPGTRLTVT.

The CDR3 loop reads CASSLVSGLSNQPQHF. The CDR3 nucleotides read TGTGCCAGCAGCTTAGTTTCGGGGTTAAGCAATCAGCCCCAGCATTTT. The gene calls are TRBV7-2 and TRBJ1-5; no clear D gene. Germline values: CDR1 SGHTA, CDR2 FQGNSA. CDR3 length: 16 amino acids. V lost 1 base, J lost 1 base, and 11 bases lay in between.

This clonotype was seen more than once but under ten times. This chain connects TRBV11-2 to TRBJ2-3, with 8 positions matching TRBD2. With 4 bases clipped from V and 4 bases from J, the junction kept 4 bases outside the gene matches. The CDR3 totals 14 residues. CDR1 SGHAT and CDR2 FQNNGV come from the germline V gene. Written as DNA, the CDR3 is TGTGCCAGCAGCTCTCCGGGACTAGCAGATACGCAGTATTTT. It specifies CASSSPGLADTQYF.

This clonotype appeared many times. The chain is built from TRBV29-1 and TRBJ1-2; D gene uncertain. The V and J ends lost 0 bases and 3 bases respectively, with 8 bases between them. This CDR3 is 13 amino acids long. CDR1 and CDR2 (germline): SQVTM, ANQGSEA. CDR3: CSVEDRTDYGYTF. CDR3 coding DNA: TGCAGCGTTGAAGATCGCACGGACTATGGCTACACCTTC.

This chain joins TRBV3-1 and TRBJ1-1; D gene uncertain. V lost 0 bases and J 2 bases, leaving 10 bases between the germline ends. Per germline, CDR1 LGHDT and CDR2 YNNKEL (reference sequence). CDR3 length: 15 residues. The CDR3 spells CASSQDRWENTEAFF. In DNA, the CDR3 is TGTGCCAGCAGCCAAGACAGGTGGGAAAACACTGAAGCTTTCTTT.

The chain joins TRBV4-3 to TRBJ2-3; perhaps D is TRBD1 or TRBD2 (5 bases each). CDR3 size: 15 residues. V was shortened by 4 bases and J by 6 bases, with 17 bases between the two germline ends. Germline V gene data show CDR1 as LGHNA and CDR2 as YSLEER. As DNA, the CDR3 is TGCGCCAGCAGCCGTGCCGGGACCGTAGCGGATACGCAGTATTTT. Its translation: CASSRAGTVADTQYF.

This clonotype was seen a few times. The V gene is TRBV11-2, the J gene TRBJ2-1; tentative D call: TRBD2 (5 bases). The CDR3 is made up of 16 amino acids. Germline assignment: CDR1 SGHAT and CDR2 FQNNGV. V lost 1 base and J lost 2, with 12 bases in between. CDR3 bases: TGTGCCAGCAGCTTAGCCCCCGTGAGGGCCTACAATGAGCAGTTCTTC. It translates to CASSLAPVRAYNEQFF.

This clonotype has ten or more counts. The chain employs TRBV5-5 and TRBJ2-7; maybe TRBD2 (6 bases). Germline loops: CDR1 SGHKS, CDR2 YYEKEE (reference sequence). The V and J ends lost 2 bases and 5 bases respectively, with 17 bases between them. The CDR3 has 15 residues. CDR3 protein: CASSFGDLLRNEQYF. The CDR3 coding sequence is TGTGCCAGCAGCTTCGGGGACTTGCTTAGGAACGAGCAGTACTTC.

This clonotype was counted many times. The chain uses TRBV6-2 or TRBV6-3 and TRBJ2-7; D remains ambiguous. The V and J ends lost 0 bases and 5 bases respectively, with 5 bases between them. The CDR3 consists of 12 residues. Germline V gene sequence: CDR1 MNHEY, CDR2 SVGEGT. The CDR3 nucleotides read TGTGCCAGCAGTTACTCGAGGAACGAGCAGTACGTC. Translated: CASSYSRNEQYV.